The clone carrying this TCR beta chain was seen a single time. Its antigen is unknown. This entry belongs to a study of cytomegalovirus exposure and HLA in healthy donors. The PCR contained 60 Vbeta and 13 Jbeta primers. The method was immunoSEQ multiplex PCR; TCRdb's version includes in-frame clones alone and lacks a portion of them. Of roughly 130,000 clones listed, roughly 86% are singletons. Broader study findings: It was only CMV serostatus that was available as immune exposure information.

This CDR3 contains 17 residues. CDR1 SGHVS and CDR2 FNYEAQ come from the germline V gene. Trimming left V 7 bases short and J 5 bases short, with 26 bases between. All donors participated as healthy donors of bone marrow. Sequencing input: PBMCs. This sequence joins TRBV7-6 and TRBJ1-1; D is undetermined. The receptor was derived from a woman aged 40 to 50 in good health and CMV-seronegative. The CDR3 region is CASTPLRAGSVGTEAFF. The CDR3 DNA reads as TGTGCCAGCACCCCCCTCCGGGCCGGGAGTGTTGGTACTGAAGCTTTCTTT.